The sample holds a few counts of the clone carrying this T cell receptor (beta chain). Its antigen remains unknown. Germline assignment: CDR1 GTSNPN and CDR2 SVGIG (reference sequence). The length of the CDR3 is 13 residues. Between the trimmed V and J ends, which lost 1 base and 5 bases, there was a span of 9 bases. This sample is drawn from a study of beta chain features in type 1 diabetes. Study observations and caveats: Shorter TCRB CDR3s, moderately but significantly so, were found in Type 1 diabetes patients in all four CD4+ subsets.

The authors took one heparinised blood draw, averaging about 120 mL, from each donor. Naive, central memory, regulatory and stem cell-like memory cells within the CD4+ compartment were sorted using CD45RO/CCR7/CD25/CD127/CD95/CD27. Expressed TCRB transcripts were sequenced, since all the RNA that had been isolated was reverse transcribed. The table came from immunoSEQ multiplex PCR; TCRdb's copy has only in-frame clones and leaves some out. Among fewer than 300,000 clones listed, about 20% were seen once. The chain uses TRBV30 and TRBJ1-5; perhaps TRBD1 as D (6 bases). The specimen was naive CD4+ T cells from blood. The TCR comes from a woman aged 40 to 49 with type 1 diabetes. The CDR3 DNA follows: TGTGCCTGGAGTGCGCGGACAGATCAGCCCCAGCATTTT. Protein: CAWSARTDQPQHF.